The 7 T cell receptor beta chains below come from one sample, sequenced in a study of control samples from healthy donors and cancer patients. The repertoire was sequenced with immunoSEQ multiplex PCR; TCRdb's copy has only in-frame clones and lacks some. The sample has over 150,000 clones, around 94% seen once. The sample consisted of blood. The source of these receptors is a woman in her late teens or twenties in good health.

The chain employs TRBV18 and TRBJ1-5; possible D gene TRBD1, 5 bases. V lost 3 bases, J lost 5 bases, and 11 bases lay in between. The germline V gene encodes CDR1 KGHSH and CDR2 LQKENI. This CDR3 spans 14 amino acids. CDR3 nucleotide sequence: TGTGCCAGCTCACCGAGGGGAAGGGATCAGCCCCAGCATTTT. Its protein product is CASSPRGRDQPQHF.

This sequence joins TRBV10-2 and TRBJ2-5; D might be TRBD1 or TRBD2, each matching 6 bases. Germline V gene lookup returns CDR1 WSHSY and CDR2 SAAADI. Trimming left V 6 bases short and J 2 bases short, with 19 bases between. This CDR3 region has 16 residues. The CDR3 sequence: CASSPGVTGPQETQYF. The CDR3 DNA sequence: TGCGCCAGCAGCCCGGGGGTTACAGGGCCTCAAGAGACCCAGTACTTC.

The genes are TRBV7-9 and TRBJ1-3; a possible D gene is TRBD1 (6 bases). The V end was cut by 1 base, the J end by 2 bases, with 12 bases between. This CDR3 region has 16 residues. Germline V gives CDR1 SEHNR, CDR2 FQNEAQ (reference sequence). CDR3 protein: CASSLGGAGAGNTIYF. CDR3 DNA: TGTGCCAGCAGCTTAGGGGGCGCAGGGGCTGGAAACACCATATATTTT.

V usage is TRBV7-3 and J usage is TRBJ1-5; D is unresolved. Per germline, CDR1 SGHTA and CDR2 FQGTGA. V lost 1 base and J 9 bases, leaving 10 bases between the germline ends. This CDR3 has 13 amino acids. The CDR3 sequence is CASSLNSAGPQHF. DNA for the CDR3: TGTGCCAGCAGCTTAAATTCAGCAGGGCCCCAGCATTTT. Full variable domain (outside the CDR3, taken from reference TRBV7-3 and TRBJ1-5): GAGVSQTPSNKVTEKGKYVELRCDPISGHTALYWYRQSLGQGPEFLIYFQGTGAADDSGLPNDRFFAVRPEGSVSTLKIQRTERGDSAVYLCASSLNSAGPQHFGDGTRLSIL.

The rearrangement uses TRBV3-1 (or the pseudogene TRBV3-2) and TRBJ2-3; 8 bases agree with TRBD2. Trimming removed 5 bases from V and 4 bases from J; junction bases left unmatched: 14. From germline, CDR1 is LGHDT and CDR2 YNNKEL (reference sequence). This CDR3 is 17 amino acids long. CDR3 residues: CASSGTRASRGADTQYF. CDR3 coding DNA: TGTGCCAGCAGCGGGACTAGGGCCTCGCGGGGGGCAGATACGCAGTATTTT.

The chain links TRBV19 to TRBJ1-1, with D hard to call. CDR1 and CDR2 (germline): LNHDA, SQIVND (reference sequence). The length of the CDR3 is 14 residues. Trimming removed 6 bases from V and 2 bases from J, with 13 bases in between. The CDR3 sequence is CASRLKSINTEAFF. CDR3 nucleotide sequence: TGTGCCAGTAGACTTAAGTCGATTAACACTGAAGCTTTCTTT.

V and J are TRBV7-9 and TRBJ2-1; 8 positions agree with TRBD2. There are 15 residues in the CDR3. Germline assignment: CDR1 SEHNR and CDR2 FQNEAQ (reference sequence). After removal of 3 bases from V and 10 bases from J, the junction contained 11 bases not matched to a gene. The DNA of the CDR3 is TGTGCCAGCAGCTTCGTGACAGCGGGGGAGGGGGAGCAGTTCTTC. Its translation: CASSFVTAGEGEQFF.